These 28 T cell receptor beta chains share one sample of origin, sequenced in a study of T-cell reconstitution after alpha-beta-depleted transplantation in children. The TCRbeta library was prepared with unique molecular identifiers. TCRdb reprocessed the PCR reads via MiXCR and lists one record per CDR3 protein. Of 450,000 to 550,000 distinct CDR3 sequences detected, 10% to 12% appear once; the ten largest clones hold less than 15%. The sample here was PBMCs, mostly from graft donor cells, taken 180 days after TCRalphabeta/CD19-depleted stem cell transplant. These receptors were obtained from a female patient aged 2-9 years who had a stem cell transplant for aplastic anemia, so the T cells may come from the graft donor.

This clonotype has only a few counts. V usage is TRBV6-2 or TRBV6-3 and J usage is TRBJ2-7; D perhaps matches TRBD1 (5 bases). The ends were cut back, 0 bases at V and 2 bases at J, with 11 bases in the middle. There are 15 residues in the CDR3. Germline lookup yields CDR1 MNHEY and CDR2 SVGEGT. CDR3 coding DNA: TGTGCCAGCAGTTACTCCAAGACAGTAGCCTACGAGCAGTACTTC. Translation gives CASSYSKTVAYEQYF.

This clonotype was recorded a few times. The chain employs TRBV9 and TRBJ1-2; TRBD1 matches 7 bases. Germline CDR1 SGDLS, CDR2 YYNGEE. The CDR3 runs 15 residues. V shed 0 bases, J shed 5 bases, and the junction held 7 bases outside the gene matches. This CDR3 reads CASSVATGWGYGYTF. CDR3 bases: TGTGCCAGCAGCGTAGCGACAGGGTGGGGATATGGCTACACCTTC.

This clonotype was recorded at least ten times. V gene TRBV12-3 or TRBV12-4 combines with J gene TRBJ1-2; TRBD1 matches 8 bases. CDR3 length: 14 residues. The V gene end was trimmed by 5 bases and the J gene end by 6 bases; junction bases not matched to a gene: 8. The CDR3 sequence: CASSLRGQVDGYTF. For the CDR3, the DNA is TGTGCCAGCAGTCTCAGGGGGCAGGTAGATGGCTACACCTTC.

This clonotype was detected a few times. The genes are TRBV28 and TRBJ2-7, with D perhaps matching TRBD1 (5 bases). Per germline, CDR1 MDHEN and CDR2 SYDVKM. The germline V and J ends were trimmed by 3 bases and 0 bases, with 15 bases remaining between them. This CDR3 region has 16 residues. CDR3 DNA sequence: TGTGCCAGCAGTTTCTCTAACAGGACAAACTCCTACGAGCAGTACTTC. Translation gives CASSFSNRTNSYEQYF.

This clonotype has more than one count but fewer than ten. In nucleotides, the CDR3 is TGTGCCACCAGTATAACAGGGGGGGCGAACAATGAGCAGTTCTTC. This translates into CATSITGGANNEQFF. This rearrangement joins TRBV24-1 to TRBJ2-1; TRBD1 is a possible D gene (8 bases). The CDR3 loop spans 15 amino acids. Trimming cost V 6 bases and J 5 bases, with 16 bases left between them. From germline, CDR1 is KGHDR and CDR2 SFDVKD.

This clonotype was picked up a small number of times. The CDR3 loop reads CSVEGEWGIYGYTF. As DNA, the CDR3 is TGCAGCGTTGAAGGAGAGTGGGGAATTTATGGCTACACCTTC. This chain links TRBV29-1 with TRBJ1-2; unclear D gene. The V end lost 1 base, the J end lost 5 bases, and 14 bases lay between the germline ends. The CDR3 is 14 amino acids. CDR1 is SQVTM and CDR2 is ANQGSEA in the germline V gene.

This clonotype occurred a few times. This chain uses TRBV3-1 with TRBJ1-2; TRBD1 matches at 11 bases. Germline V gives CDR1 LGHDT, CDR2 YNNKEL (reference sequence). V was clipped by 0 bases and J by 6 bases; unmatched bases: 6. The CDR3 length is 16 residues. CDR3 nucleotides: TGTGCCAGCAGCCAAGACTGGACAGGGGGCTTCGATGGCTACACCTTC. This encodes CASSQDWTGGFDGYTF.

The table lists this clonotype with a few counts. This sequence joins TRBV28 and TRBJ2-7; maybe TRBD2 (6 bases). CDR3 length: 13 amino acids. The germline gives CDR1 MDHEN, CDR2 SYDVKM. The V gene lost 4 bases and the J gene lost 2 bases, with 9 bases spanning the gap. The CDR3 coding sequence is TGTGCCAGCAGTTCGGGACTCCCCTACGAGCAGTACTTC. This encodes CASSSGLPYEQYF.

There are a few counts of this clonotype. The V call is TRBV20-1, the J call TRBJ2-5, with a tentative D call TRBD2 (5 bases). V was shortened by 3 bases and J by 5 bases, with 10 bases between the two germline ends. This CDR3 spans 12 amino acids. The V gene's germline CDR1 is DFQATT and CDR2 SNEGSKA (reference sequence). CDR3 sequence (DNA): TGCAGTGCTAGTGTTCGCGGGGAGACCCAGTACTTC. Residues: CSASVRGETQYF.

The chain couples TRBV15 to TRBJ2-1; a weak D match, TRBD1 (6 bases). CDR3 size: 14 residues. Germline V gene data show CDR1 as LNHNV and CDR2 as YYDKDF (reference sequence). V was trimmed by 5 bases and J by 10 bases, leaving 18 bases between them. The CDR3 loop reads CATSGGSGPVEQFF. In DNA, the CDR3 is TGTGCCACCAGCGGGGGCTCGGGCCCCGTCGAGCAGTTCTTC.

V is TRBV24-1 and J is TRBJ2-1, with D perhaps TRBD2 (6 bases). From germline, CDR1 is KGHDR and CDR2 SFDVKD. The CDR3 is 18 residues long. Trimming cost V 4 bases and J 4 bases, with 22 bases left between them. CDR3 coding DNA: TGTGCCACCAGTGAGTCCGTTTATCCTAGCGTCTTATACAATGAGCAGTTCTTC. The encoded protein is CATSESVYPSVLYNEQFF.

This clonotype was seen a few times. The gene calls are TRBV20-1 and TRBJ2-1, with no clear D. Germline CDR1 DFQATT, CDR2 SNEGSKA (reference sequence). CDR3 length equals 11 residues. Trimming removed 6 bases from V and 8 bases from J, with 11 bases in between. The CDR3 DNA reads TGCAGTGCCCCTCCCTTCGATGAGCAGTTCTTC. Its protein is CSAPPFDEQFF.

This clonotype has a count of ten or more. The chain carries TRBV4-1 and TRBJ2-1; D is possibly TRBD2 (6 bases). The CDR3 length is 17 residues. V lost 3 bases, J lost 0 bases, and 15 bases lay in between. CDR1 is MGHRA, CDR2 YSYEKL, per germline. CDR3 bases: TGCGCCAGCAGCCACGTCCTTAGCGGCCGCTCCTACAATGAGCAGTTCTTC. Protein product: CASSHVLSGRSYNEQFF.

The rearrangement uses TRBV12-3 or TRBV12-4 and TRBJ1-6; 10 nucleotides align to TRBD1. The CDR3 is 16 residues long. V was pared by 5 bases and J by 7 bases, with 8 bases of the junction left unmatched. The CDR3 coding sequence is TGTGCCAGCAGTGACCGGGACAGGGGAGTCAATTCACCCCTCCACTTT. Its translation: CASSDRDRGVNSPLHF.

This chain joins TRBV19 and TRBJ2-1; D may be TRBD1 or TRBD2 (6 bases each). The CDR3 has 16 residues. Germline V gives CDR1 LNHDA, CDR2 SQIVND (reference sequence). Trimming removed 8 bases at V and 0 bases at J, with 17 bases between. CDR3 sequence: CASDIGGFSSYNEQFF. The CDR3 DNA is TGTGCCAGTGATATCGGGGGCTTCAGCTCCTACAATGAGCAGTTCTTC.

The chain uses TRBV20-1 and TRBJ1-1; D unclear. This CDR3 comprises 13 residues. Trimming took 1 base from V and 4 from J, leaving 10 bases between them. From germline, CDR1 is DFQATT and CDR2 SNEGSKA (reference sequence). In DNA form, the CDR3 reads TGCAGTGCTAGAGTTCAGCACAGCACTGAAGCTTTCTTT. It codes for CSARVQHSTEAFF.

This clonotype was counted only a few times. This chain connects TRBV21-1 to TRBJ1-4; the D call TRBD1 from the table was never checked on the DNA. TRBV21-1 is a known pseudogene. The CDR3 runs to 14 residues. CDR3 nucleotides: TGTGCCAGAACCAACAGGGGGCAGACCGAAAAACTGTTTTTT. It is translated as CARTNRGQTEKLFF.

This clonotype was found many times. This rearrangement joins TRBV28 to TRBJ2-1; D may be TRBD1 (5 bases). The germline CDR1 and CDR2 sequences are MDHEN and SYDVKM. The germline V and J ends were trimmed by 3 bases and 6 bases, with 15 bases remaining between them. The CDR3 loop spans 15 amino acids. The CDR3 is CASSFPTGYPNEQFF. DNA of the CDR3: TGTGCCAGCAGTTTCCCTACAGGTTACCCCAATGAGCAGTTCTTC.

The chain couples TRBV20-1 to TRBJ2-3; 11 nucleotides agree with TRBD2. The germline CDR1 and CDR2 sequences are DFQATT and SNEGSKA (reference sequence). V was clipped by 4 bases and J by 1 base; unmatched bases: 4. The CDR3 is 15 amino acids. The chain's CDR3 is CSATTLAGGTDTQYF. In DNA form, the CDR3 reads TGCAGTGCTACTACACTAGCGGGGGGCACAGATACGCAGTATTTT.

The chain links TRBV19 to TRBJ1-2, with D uncertain. CDR3 size: 16 residues. The germline V gene encodes CDR1 LNHDA and CDR2 SQIVND (reference sequence). V was trimmed by 1 base and J by 0 bases, leaving 12 bases between them. Here the CDR3 DNA reads TGTGCCAGTAGTATAGTCCTCGACGGTGCTAACTATGGCTACACCTTC. Translating it yields CASSIVLDGANYGYTF.

This clonotype appeared a few times. This rearrangement joins TRBV11-2 to TRBJ2-4, with a possible D match to TRBD1 (5 bases). Germline assignment: CDR1 SGHAT and CDR2 FQNNGV. The CDR3 contains 15 residues. The ends were cut back, 5 bases at V and 5 bases at J, with 16 bases in the middle. CDR3 region: CASSTRQPQQNIQYF. The CDR3 coding sequence is TGTGCCAGCAGCACCCGACAGCCGCAACAAAACATTCAGTACTTC.

The genes are TRBV20-1 and TRBJ2-2; a weak D match, TRBD1 (6 bases). CDR1 DFQATT and CDR2 SNEGSKA come from the germline V gene (reference sequence). The CDR3 length is 14 residues. V was cut by 1 base and J by 6 bases, with 12 bases left in between. In nucleotides, the CDR3 is TGCAGTGCTAGAGCTGGGGGCCTGGCCGGGGAGCTGTTTTTT. Its translation is CSARAGGLAGELFF.

This clonotype was seen ten or more times. The rearrangement joins TRBV11-3 to TRBJ2-4; TRBD1 matches 9 bases. The germline V gene has CDR1 SGHNT and CDR2 YENEEA. The CDR3 is 14 amino acids. J gave up 11 bases and V 5 bases, and 10 bases lay outside the gene matches. CDR3 amino acids: CASSAGGQGKVQYF. CDR3 sequence (DNA): TGTGCCAGCAGCGCTGGGGGACAGGGAAAAGTTCAGTACTTC.

This clonotype came up many times. CDR3 DNA: TGCAGTGTTCCCGGGGGCCTCGTCACAGATACGCAGTATTTT. Protein: CSVPGGLVTDTQYF. V gene TRBV20-1 combines with J gene TRBJ2-3; the D call may be TRBD1 or TRBD2 (6 bases each). Trimming shortened V by 7 bases and J by 2 bases, and 16 bases separated the two germline ends. CDR1 is DFQATT and CDR2 is SNEGSKA in the germline V gene (reference sequence). This CDR3 is 14 amino acids long.

The V and J genes are TRBV11-3 and TRBJ2-7; tentative D call: TRBD2 (6 bases). The CDR3 is made up of 17 amino acids. Germline V lookup: CDR1 SGHNT, CDR2 YENEEA. The V gene lost 1 base and the J gene lost 2 bases, with 18 bases spanning the gap. The DNA for the CDR3 is TGTGCCAGCAGCTTAGGGTCCGGGGGAGAGAGGGCCTACGAGCAGTACGTC. This sequence encodes CASSLGSGGERAYEQYV.

A few counts support this clonotype. The chain links TRBV29-1 to TRBJ1-2; TRBD1 matches 7 bases. Germline CDR1 SQVTM, CDR2 ANQGSEA. V lost 7 bases to trimming and J lost 4 bases; unmatched junction nucleotides: 12. The CDR3 runs 14 residues. The CDR3 is CSDLTDREFYGYTF. Written as DNA, the CDR3 is TGCAGCGACCTGACCGACAGGGAGTTCTATGGCTACACCTTC.

V usage is TRBV20-1 and J usage is TRBJ2-7, with 11 positions matching TRBD2. Germline CDR1 DFQATT, CDR2 SNEGSKA (reference sequence). The CDR3 loop spans 14 amino acids. Trimming at V came to 5 bases and at J to 5 bases, leaving 8 bases not matched to a gene. The DNA for the CDR3 is TGCAGTGCTGTCACGACTAGCGGGATAAACGAGCAGTACTTC. This gives the protein CSAVTTSGINEQYF.

V usage is TRBV24-1 and J usage is TRBJ2-3, with a possible D match to TRBD2 (6 bases). CDR3 size: 14 residues. V was pared by 2 bases and J by 6 bases, with 11 bases between. CDR1 is KGHDR, CDR2 SFDVKD, per germline. CDR3 amino acids: CATSDWTTWDTQYF. In DNA form, the CDR3 reads TGTGCCACCAGTGATTGGACTACCTGGGATACGCAGTATTTT.